The entry below gives a single TCR beta chain sequence along with its context. The target antigen is unknown. The sample originates from a study of CD8+ T cells in alopecia areata. Overall study context: Tofacitinib ran for 6 to 18 months before 6 months off drug. The share of scalp area affected provided the severity score for treated patients. Study-wide results and caveats: Many expanded lesional clones persisted in scalp and blood during tofacitinib. Tofacitinib produced a significant decrease in scalp clonality and in expanded CD8+ clones among the top 100.

It was cDNA, reverse transcribed from extracted RNA, that served as the sequencing template. Sequencing used immunoSEQ multiplex PCR; TCRdb keeps in-frame clones, though not all of them. The table lists over 5,500 clones, 55% to 70% of them singletons. V was clipped by 4 bases and J by 6 bases; unmatched bases: 7. The CDR3 is 16 residues long. Germline CDR1 is MNHEY and CDR2 is SVGAGI. Treatment reported: oral pan-JAK inhibitor, 5-10 mg twice daily. Obtained from alopecia areata patients were lesional scalp punch biopsies along with peripheral blood. Sequenced material: skin, taken at week 4, from a patient treated with tofacitinib. The V gene is TRBV6-5, the J gene TRBJ2-3, with 13 bases fitting TRBD2. This clonotype was obtained from a human donor with alopecia areata. The CDR3 sequence is CASSFIGLAGADTQYF. The CDR3 DNA sequence: TGTGCCAGCAGTTTCATCGGACTAGCGGGGGCGGATACGCAGTATTTT.